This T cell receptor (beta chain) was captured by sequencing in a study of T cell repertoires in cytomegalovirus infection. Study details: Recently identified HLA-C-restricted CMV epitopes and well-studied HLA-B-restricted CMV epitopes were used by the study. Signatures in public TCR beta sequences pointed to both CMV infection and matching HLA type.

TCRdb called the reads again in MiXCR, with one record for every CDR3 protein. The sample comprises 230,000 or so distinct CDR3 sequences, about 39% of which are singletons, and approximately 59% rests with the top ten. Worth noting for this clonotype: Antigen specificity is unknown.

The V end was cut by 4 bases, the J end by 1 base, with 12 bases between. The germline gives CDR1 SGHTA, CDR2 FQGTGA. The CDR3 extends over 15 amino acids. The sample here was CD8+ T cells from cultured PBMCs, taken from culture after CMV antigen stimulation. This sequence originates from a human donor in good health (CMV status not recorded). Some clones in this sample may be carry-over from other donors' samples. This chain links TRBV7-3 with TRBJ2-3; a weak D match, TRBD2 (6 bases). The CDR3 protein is CASSSPSEGTDTQYF. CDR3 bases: TGTGCCAGCAGCTCACCTAGCGAGGGCACAGATACGCAGTATTTT.